This is a list of T cell receptor beta chains from one sample in a study of graft-versus-host responses after intestinal transplantation. Profiled with immunoSEQ multiplex PCR; TCRdb holds only in-frame clones, not every one. Of 17,000 or so clones detected, around nine tenths appear once; the ten largest clones hold around half. Material: bone marrow, obtained approximately 19 weeks after transplant. These TCRs come from a human patient who received an intestinal transplant, so some T cells may come from the graft donor. Both conserved end residues are part of each CDR3. A D gene is named only where the DNA matches it firmly. Size is omitted from some rows. Given values are once, few, many or a class for expanded clones.

TRBJ2-1 TRBV19 - - TGTGCCAGTATAGGAGAGGGGACTCACAATGAGCAGTTCTTC CASIGEGTHNEQFF
TRBJ2-1 TRBV7-3 - TRBD2 TGTGCCAGCAGCTTAATAGCTCAGAGTGGGAGGGCCTACAATGAGCAGTTCTTC CASSLIAQSGRAYNEQFF
TRBJ2-1 TRBV10-1 once TRBD1 TGCGCCAGCAGTGAGCTACAGGGGAATGAGCAGTTCTTC CASSELQGNEQFF
TRBJ2-7 TRBV2 few - TGTGCCAGCAGGGCGTGGGAGGTGTCCGACTACGAGCAGTACTTC CASRAWEVSDYEQYF
TRBJ2-3 TRBV7-6 - - TGTGCCAGCAGCTTTCCATTGGCGGGAAGCACAGATACGCAGTATTTT CASSFPLAGSTDTQYF
TRBJ2-7 TRBV2 - - TGTGCCAGCAGTGAAGGGGGCGGGGCCTACGAGCAGTACTTC CASSEGGGAYEQYF
TRBJ1-5 TRBV18 - - TGTGCCAGCTCACCAGTCGCAGGTAGCAATCAGCCCCAGCATTTT CASSPVAGSNQPQHF
TRBJ2-3 TRBV20-1 - - TGCAGTGCACCTGGGACCACGGCGCAGTATTTT CSAPGTTAQYF
TRBJ2-2 TRBV5-1 - - TGCGCCAGCAGTGGGCCCGGGGAGCTGTTTTTT CASSGPGELFF
TRBJ1-1 TRBV6-5 - - TGTGCCAGCACGGCGCCGGGGAACACTGAAGCTTTCTTT CASTAPGNTEAFF
TRBJ2-1 TRBV4-2 - - TGTGCCAGCAGCCAAGAGGGTCTCAATGAGCAGTTCTTC CASSQEGLNEQFF
TRBJ2-5 TRBV11-1 - - TGTGCCAGCAGCTCCGTGGGGGGGCCGTCACAAGAGACCCAGTACTTC CASSSVGGPSQETQYF
TRBJ2-1 TRBV7-2 - TRBD1 TGTGCCAGCAGCTTAGAGGCTCAGGGGGCCTCCTACAATGAGCAGTTCTTC CASSLEAQGASYNEQFF
TRBJ1-5 TRBV6-1 - TRBD1 TGTGCCAGCAGTGAAGCGACAGGGGGCAATCAGCCCCAGCATTTT CASSEATGGNQPQHF
TRBJ2-7 TRBV10-1 - - TGCGCCAGCAGTCCGGGACCAATATACGAGCAGTACTTC CASSPGPIYEQYF
TRBJ1-3 TRBV6-1 - - TGTGCCAGCAGTCGGGTTAGCTCTGGAAACACCATATATTTT CASSRVSSGNTIYF
TRBJ2-2 TRBV6-4 once - TGTGCCAGCAGTGACGCTGGGGCGAACACCGGGGAGCTGTTTTTT CASSDAGANTGELFF
TRBJ1-5 TRBV7-8 - - TGTGCCAGCAGCTTAGCGAGGGGTATGAATCAGCCCCAGCATTTT CASSLARGMNQPQHF
TRBJ2-7 TRBV5-4 - TRBD1 TGTGCCAGCAGCCCGGGACAGGGGGCCTACGAGCAGTACTTC CASSPGQGAYEQYF
TRBJ2-3 TRBV20-1 - - TGCAGTGCAGAAAGATCGGGACCGCAGTATTTT CSAERSGPQYF
TRBJ1-2 TRBV27 - TRBD1 TGTGCCAGCAGTTTAACAGGGGTAGGCTATGGCTACACCTTC CASSLTGVGYGYTF
TRBJ2-1 TRBV28 - TRBD1 TGTGCCAGCAGTTCCACCGGGACAGACTTTATTGGGCAGTTCTTC CASSSTGTDFIGQFF
TRBJ2-7 TRBV10-3 - TRBD2 TGTGCCATCAGACTAGCGGATTCCTACGAGCAGTACTTC CAIRLADSYEQYF
TRBJ2-1 TRBV9 once TRBD2 TGTGCCAGCAGCGTACTCGCCGGCCGGACTAGCGGGGCGAGGGATGAGCAGTTCTTC CASSVLAGRTSGARDEQFF
TRBJ2-7 TRBV7-9 - - TGTGCCAGCAGCGCCCTGACAGAACGCTACGAGCAGTACTTC CASSALTERYEQYF